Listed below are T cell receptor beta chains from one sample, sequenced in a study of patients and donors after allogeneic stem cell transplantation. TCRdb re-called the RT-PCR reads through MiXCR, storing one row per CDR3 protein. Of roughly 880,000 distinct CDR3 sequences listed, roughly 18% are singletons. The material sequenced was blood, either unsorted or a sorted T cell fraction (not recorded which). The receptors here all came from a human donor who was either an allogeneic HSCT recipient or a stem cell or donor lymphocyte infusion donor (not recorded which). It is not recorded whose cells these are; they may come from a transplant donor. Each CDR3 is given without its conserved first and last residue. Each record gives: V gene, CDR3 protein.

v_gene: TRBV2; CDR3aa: ANNGKGDQETQY
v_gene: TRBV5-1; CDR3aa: ASSLRGGQGNSPLH
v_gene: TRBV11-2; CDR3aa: ASSLELLTDTQY
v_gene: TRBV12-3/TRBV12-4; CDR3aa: ASSFEGWTDTQY
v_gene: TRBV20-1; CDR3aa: SARQGVTGLIETQY
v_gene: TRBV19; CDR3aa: ASRNRVTYYGYT
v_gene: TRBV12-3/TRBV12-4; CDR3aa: ASSLVRRQGLNTEAF
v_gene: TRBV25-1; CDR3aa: ASSDRGSGGQPQH
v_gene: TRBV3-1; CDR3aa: ASSQRSGSTMNTEAF
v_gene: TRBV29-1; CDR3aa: SVVASPYEQY
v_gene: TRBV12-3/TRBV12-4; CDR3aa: ASTPGTTNTEAF
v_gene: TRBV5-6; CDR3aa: ASSLLGQGISYEQY
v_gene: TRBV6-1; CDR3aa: ASSRGLGANTGELF
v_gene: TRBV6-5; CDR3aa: ASSYTPGASGRGADTQY
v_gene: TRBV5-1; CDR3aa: ASAVGTSGRARSYNEQF
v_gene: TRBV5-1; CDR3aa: ASRKTGDYGYT
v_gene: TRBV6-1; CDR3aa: ASSRRPSVSYNEQF
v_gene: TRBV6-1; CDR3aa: ASSGGPGRASEAF
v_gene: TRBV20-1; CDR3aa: SATIQGGEQF
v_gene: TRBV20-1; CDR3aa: SAREDRGGSNEQF
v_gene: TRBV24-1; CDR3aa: ATQGTTGELF
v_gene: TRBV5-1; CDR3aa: ASSWFGTDGYT
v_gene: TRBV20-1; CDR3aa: SARGTGNEPQH
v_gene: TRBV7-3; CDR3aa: ASSLIRLQRNNEQF
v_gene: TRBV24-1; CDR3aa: ATSEGQIFGDTQY
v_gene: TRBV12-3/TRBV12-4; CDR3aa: ASRGQISYAF
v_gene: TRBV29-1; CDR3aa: SVKDWNTEAF
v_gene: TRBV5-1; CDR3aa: ASSLTSGVDIQY
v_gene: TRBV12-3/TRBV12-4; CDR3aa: ASTAGLAGSYEQY
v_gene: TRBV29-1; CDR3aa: SVEDTQGF
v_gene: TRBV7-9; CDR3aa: ASSLDWTLAYGYT
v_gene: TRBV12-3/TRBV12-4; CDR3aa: ASSVQGRQY
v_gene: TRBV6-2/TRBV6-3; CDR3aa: ASSIHSGGILYNEQF
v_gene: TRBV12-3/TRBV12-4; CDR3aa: ASSSRGGDYGYT